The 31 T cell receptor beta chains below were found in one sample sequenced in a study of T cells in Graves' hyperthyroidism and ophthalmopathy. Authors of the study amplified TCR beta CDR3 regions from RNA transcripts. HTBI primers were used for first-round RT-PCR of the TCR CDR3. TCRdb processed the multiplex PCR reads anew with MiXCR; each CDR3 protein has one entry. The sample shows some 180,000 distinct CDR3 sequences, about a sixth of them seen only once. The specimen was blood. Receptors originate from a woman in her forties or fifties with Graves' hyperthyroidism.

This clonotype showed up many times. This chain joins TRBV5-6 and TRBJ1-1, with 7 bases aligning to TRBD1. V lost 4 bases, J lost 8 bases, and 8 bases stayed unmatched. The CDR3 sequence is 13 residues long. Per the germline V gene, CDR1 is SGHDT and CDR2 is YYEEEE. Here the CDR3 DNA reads TGTGCCAGCAGCCGTGCTCCGGGACAGGAAGCTTTCTTT. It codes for CASSRAPGQEAFF.

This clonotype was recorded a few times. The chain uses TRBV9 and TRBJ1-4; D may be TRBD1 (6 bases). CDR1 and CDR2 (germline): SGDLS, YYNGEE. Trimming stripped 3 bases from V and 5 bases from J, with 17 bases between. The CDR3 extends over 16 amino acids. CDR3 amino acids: CASSGGPQGLNEKLFF. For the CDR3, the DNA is TGTGCCAGCAGCGGAGGGCCACAGGGACTCAATGAAAAACTGTTTTTT.

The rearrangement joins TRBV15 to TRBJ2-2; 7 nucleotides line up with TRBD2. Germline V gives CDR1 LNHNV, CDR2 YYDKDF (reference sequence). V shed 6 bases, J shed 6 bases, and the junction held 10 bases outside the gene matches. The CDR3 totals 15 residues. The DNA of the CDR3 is TGTGCCACCAGTGCGGGCGGGAGTCGGTCCGGGGAGCTGTTTTTT. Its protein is CATSAGGSRSGELFF.

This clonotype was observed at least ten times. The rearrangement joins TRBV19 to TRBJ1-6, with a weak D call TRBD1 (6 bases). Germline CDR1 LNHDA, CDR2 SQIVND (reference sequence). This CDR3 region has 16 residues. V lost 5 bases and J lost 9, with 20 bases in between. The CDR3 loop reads CASSAETGLTGSPLHF. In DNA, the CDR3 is TGTGCCAGTAGTGCCGAAACAGGGCTCACGGGTTCACCCCTCCACTTT.

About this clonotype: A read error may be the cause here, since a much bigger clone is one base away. CDR3 DNA sequence: TGCGCCAGCAGCGACGATACCCAGGGTGATACGCGGTATTTT. Its protein is CASSDDTQGDTRYF. This chain links TRBV5-1 with TRBJ2-3; a weak D match, TRBD1 (5 bases). The CDR3 has 14 residues. From germline, CDR1 is SGHRS and CDR2 YFSETQ.

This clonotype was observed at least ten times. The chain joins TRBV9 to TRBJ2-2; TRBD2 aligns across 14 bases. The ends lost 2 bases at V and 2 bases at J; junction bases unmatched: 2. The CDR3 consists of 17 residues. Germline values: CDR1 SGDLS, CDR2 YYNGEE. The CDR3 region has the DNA TGTGCCAGCAGCGTCGGACTAGCGGGGGGAAACACCGGGGAGCTGTTTTTT. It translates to CASSVGLAGGNTGELFF. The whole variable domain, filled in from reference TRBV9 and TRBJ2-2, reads DSGVTQTPKHLITATGQRVTLRCSPRSGDLSVYWYQQSLDQGLQFLIQYYNGEERAKGNILERFSAQQFPDLHSELNLSSLELGDSALYFCASSVGLAGGNTGELFFGEGSRLTVL.

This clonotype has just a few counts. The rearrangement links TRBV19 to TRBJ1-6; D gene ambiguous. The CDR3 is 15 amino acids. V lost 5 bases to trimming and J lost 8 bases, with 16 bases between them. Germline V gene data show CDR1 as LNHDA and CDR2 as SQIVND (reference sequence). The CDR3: CASSLGIPQHSPLHF. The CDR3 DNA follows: TGTGCCAGTAGTCTGGGGATCCCTCAGCATTCACCCCTCCACTTT.

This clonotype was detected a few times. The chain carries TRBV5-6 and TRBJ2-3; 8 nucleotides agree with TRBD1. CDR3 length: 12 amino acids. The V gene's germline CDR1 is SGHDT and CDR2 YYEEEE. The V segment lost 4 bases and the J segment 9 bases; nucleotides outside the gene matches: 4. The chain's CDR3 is CASSRRGHTQYF. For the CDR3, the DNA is TGTGCCAGCAGCCGCAGGGGGCACACGCAGTATTTT.

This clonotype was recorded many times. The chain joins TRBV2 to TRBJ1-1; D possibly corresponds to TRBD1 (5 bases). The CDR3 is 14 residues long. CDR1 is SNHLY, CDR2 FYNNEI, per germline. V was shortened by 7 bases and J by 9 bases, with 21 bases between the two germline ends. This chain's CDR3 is CASIERGTGRKAFF. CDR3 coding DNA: TGTGCCAGCATCGAGCGAGGGACGGGGCGGAAAGCTTTCTTT.

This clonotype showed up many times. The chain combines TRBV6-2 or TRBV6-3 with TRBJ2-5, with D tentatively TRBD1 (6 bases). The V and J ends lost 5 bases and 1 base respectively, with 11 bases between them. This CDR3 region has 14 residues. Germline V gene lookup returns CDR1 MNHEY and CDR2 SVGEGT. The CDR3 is CASSQRQAQETQYF. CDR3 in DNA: TGTGCCAGCAGTCAGAGACAGGCCCAAGAGACCCAGTACTTC.

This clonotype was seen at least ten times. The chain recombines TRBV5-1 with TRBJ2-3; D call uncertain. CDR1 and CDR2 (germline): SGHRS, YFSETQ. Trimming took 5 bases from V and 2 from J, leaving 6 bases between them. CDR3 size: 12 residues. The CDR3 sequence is CASRVFTDTQYF. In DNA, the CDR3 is TGCGCCAGCAGGGTCTTCACAGATACGCAGTATTTT.

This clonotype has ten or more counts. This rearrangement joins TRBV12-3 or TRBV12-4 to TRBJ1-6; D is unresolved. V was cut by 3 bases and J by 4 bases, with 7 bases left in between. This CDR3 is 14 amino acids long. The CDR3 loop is CASSFGQYNSPLHF. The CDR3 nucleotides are TGTGCCAGCAGTTTCGGGCAGTATAATTCACCCCTCCACTTT.

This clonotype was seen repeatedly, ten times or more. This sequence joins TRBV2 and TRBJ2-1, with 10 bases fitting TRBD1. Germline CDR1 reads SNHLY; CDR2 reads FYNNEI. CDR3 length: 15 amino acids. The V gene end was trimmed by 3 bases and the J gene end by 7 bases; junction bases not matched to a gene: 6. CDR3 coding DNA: TGTGCCAGCAGTGACCGACAGGGGGCTCTGAATGAGCAGTTCTTC. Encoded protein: CASSDRQGALNEQFF.

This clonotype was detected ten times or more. The CDR3 DNA reads TGTGCCAGCAGGAGGGGGGGGGGCGGGCGACTCGAGCAGTACTTC. Translating gives CASRRGGGGRLEQYF. The chain carries TRBV6-1 and TRBJ2-7, with D possibly TRBD2 on 7 matching bases. Germline V lookup: CDR1 MNHNS, CDR2 SASEGT. The CDR3 runs 15 residues. Trimming cost V 6 bases and J 6 bases, with 21 bases left between them.

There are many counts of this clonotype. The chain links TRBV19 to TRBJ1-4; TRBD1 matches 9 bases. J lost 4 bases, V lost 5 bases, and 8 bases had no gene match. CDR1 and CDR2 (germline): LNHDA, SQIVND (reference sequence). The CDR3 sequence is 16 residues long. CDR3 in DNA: TGTGCCAGTAGTCCGGACAGGGGAATTCGTAATGAAAAACTGTTTTTT. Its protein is CASSPDRGIRNEKLFF.

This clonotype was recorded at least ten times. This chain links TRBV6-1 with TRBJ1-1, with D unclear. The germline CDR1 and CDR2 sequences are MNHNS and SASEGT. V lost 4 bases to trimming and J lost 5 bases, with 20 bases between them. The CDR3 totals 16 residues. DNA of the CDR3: TGTGCCAGCAGTGTTTTGGCTTCGGGAACAAAAACTGAAGCTTTCTTT. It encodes CASSVLASGTKTEAFF.

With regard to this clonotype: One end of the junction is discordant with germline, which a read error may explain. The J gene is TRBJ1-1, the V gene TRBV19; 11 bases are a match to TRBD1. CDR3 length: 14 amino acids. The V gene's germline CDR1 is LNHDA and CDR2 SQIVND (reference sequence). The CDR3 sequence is CASGMGTGGIEAFF. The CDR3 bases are TGTGCCAGTGGTATGGGGACAGGGGGAATTGAAGCTTTCTTT.

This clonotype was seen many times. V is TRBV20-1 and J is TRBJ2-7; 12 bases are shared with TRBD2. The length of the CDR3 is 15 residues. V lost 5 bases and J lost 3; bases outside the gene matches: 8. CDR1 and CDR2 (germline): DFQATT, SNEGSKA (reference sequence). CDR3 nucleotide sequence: TGCAGTGCTCGTCCCGGACTAGCGGGGCACTACGAGCAGTACTTC. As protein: CSARPGLAGHYEQYF.

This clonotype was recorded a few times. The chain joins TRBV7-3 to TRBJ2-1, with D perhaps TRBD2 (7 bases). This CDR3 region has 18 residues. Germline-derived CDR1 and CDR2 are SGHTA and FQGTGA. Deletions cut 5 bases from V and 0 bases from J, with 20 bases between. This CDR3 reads CASSPDRGASGSYNEQFF. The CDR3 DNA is TGTGCCAGCAGCCCCGACCGGGGGGCGTCAGGCTCCTACAATGAGCAGTTCTTC.

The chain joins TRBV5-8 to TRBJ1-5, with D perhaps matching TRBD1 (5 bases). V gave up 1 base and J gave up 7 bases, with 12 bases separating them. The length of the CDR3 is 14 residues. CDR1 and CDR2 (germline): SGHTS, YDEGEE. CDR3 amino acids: CASSLFGRDQPQHF. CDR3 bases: TGTGCCAGCAGCTTGTTTGGGAGGGACCAGCCCCAGCATTTT.

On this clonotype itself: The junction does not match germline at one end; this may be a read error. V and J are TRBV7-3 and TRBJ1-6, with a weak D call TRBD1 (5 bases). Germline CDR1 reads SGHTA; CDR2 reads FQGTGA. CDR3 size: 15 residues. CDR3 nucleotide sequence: TGTGCCGGCAGCTTAAGTCAGGGACTCAATTCACCCCTCCACTTT. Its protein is CAGSLSQGLNSPLHF.

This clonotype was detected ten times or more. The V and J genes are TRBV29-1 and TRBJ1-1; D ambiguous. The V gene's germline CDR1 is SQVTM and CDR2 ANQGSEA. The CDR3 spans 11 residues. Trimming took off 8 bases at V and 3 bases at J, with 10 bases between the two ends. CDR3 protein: CSSVKDTEAFF. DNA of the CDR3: TGCAGCTCAGTAAAGGACACTGAAGCTTTCTTT.

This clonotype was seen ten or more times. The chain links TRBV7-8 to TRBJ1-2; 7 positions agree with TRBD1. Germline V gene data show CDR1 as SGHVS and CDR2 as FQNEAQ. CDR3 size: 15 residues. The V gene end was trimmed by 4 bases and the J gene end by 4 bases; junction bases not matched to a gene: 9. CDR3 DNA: TGTGCCAGCAGCTCCGCCGGGACAGCTCCCTATGGCTACACCTTC. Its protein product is CASSSAGTAPYGYTF.

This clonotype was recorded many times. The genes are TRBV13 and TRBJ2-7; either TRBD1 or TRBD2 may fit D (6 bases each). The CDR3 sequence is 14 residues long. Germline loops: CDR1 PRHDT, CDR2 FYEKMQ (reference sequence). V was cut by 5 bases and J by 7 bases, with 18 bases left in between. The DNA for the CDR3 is TGTGCCAGCAGCATACAGGGAGGCTCGCGAGAGCAGTACTTC. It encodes CASSIQGGSREQYF.

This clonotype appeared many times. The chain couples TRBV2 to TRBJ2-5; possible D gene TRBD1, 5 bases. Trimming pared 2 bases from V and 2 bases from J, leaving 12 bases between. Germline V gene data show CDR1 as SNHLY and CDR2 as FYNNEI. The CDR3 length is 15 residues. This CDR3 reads CASSEMGQRQETQYF. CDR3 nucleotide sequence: TGTGCCAGCAGTGAAATGGGGCAGAGACAAGAGACCCAGTACTTC.

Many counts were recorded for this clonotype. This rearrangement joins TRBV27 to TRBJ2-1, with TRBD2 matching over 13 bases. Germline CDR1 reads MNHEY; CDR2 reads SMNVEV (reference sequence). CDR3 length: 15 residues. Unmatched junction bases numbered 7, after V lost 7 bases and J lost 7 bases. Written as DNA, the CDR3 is TGTGCCAGCATCGGACTAGCGGGGGAGCAGAATGAGCAGTTCTTC. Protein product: CASIGLAGEQNEQFF.

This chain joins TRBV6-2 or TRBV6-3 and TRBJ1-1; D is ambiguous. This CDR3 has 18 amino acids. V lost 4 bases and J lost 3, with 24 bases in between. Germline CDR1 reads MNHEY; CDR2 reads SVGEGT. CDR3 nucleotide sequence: TGTGCCAGCAGTTCCCTCTGGGGTGGGAAAACAGAAGACACTGAAGCTTTCTTT. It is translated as CASSSLWGGKTEDTEAFF.

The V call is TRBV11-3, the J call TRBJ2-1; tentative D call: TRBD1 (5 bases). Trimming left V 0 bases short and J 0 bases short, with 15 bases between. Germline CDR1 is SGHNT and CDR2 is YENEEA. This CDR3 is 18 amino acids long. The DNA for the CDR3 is TGTGCCAGCAGCTTAGATCGATGGGGCTCGAGCTCCTACAATGAGCAGTTCTTC. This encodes CASSLDRWGSSSYNEQFF.

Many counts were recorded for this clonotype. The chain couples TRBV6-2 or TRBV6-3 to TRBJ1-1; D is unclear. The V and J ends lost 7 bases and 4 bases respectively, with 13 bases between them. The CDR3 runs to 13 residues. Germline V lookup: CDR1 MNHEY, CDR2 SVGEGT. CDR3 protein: CASIPAWSTEAFF. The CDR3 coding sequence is TGTGCCAGCATTCCAGCCTGGAGCACTGAAGCTTTCTTT.

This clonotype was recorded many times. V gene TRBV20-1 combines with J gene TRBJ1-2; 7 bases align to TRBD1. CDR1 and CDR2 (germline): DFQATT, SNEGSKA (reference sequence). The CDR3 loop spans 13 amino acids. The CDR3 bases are TGCAGCCGTACCCTCAGGGGGGACTATGGCTACACCTTC. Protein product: CSRTLRGDYGYTF.

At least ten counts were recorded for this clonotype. CDR3 protein: CSATPGTGTRFNQPQHF. CDR3 nucleotide sequence: TGCAGTGCTACACCCGGGACAGGGACGAGATTCAATCAGCCCCAGCATTTT. V and J are TRBV20-1 and TRBJ1-5; 9 nucleotides line up with TRBD1. Germline CDR1 is DFQATT and CDR2 is SNEGSKA (reference sequence). Germline trimming cut 4 bases from V and 3 bases from J; bases unmatched to any gene: 13. The CDR3 is made up of 17 amino acids.